The sequence of this T cell receptor (beta chain) was determined in a study of shared clonotypes between healthy human individuals. Findings and limits, study-wide: Sequencing depth was a factor that was expected to affect clonotype sharing among donors. When compared with the clonotypes that were shared by all four sorted-subset donors, the non-shared clonotypes turned out to have lower generation probabilities.

Points on this clone: Antigen unknown.

V was clipped by 3 bases and J by 4 bases, with 13 bases between them. The CDR3 runs to 14 residues. CDR1 is KGHSH and CDR2 is LQKENI in the germline V gene. The method was immunoSEQ multiplex PCR; TCRdb's version includes in-frame clones alone and lacks a portion of them. The sample includes roughly 2.6 million clones, just over 90% of them seen just once. Sequenced: naive CD4+ T cells sorted from blood. This sample's subset: CD45RA+ positively selected. V is TRBV18 and J is TRBJ2-7, with D unclear. This TCR came from a man aged 18-30 years in good health. The CDR3 bases are TGTGCCAGCTCACCGACGACTGGGTTTTACGAGCAGTACTTC. It is translated as CASSPTTGFYEQYF.